The text below deals with one TCR beta chain. Its target is unknown. Primers: 60 Vbeta forward and 13 Jbeta reverse. Here immunoSEQ multiplex PCR was the method, and the copy in TCRdb shows in-frame clones only, minus some. The sample holds some 200,000 clones; about 74% are singletons and the top ten take roughly 16%. This specimen belongs to a study of cytomegalovirus exposure and HLA in healthy donors. General study results and limits: Cytomegalovirus association was assigned to approximately 160 TCR beta chains.

The CDR3 runs 17 residues. Trimming pared 4 bases from V and 5 bases from J, leaving 22 bases between. Germline CDR1 reads SGHRS; CDR2 reads YFSETQ. The chain uses TRBV5-1 and TRBJ2-1, with D maybe TRBD2 (6 bases). This TCR derives from a man aged 35 to 55 in good health and CMV-seronegative. The specimen was PBMCs. Here the CDR3 DNA reads TGCGCCAGCAGCCGACACCCGGGGACTCCATTGGACAATGAGCAGTTCTTC. This sequence encodes CASSRHPGTPLDNEQFF.